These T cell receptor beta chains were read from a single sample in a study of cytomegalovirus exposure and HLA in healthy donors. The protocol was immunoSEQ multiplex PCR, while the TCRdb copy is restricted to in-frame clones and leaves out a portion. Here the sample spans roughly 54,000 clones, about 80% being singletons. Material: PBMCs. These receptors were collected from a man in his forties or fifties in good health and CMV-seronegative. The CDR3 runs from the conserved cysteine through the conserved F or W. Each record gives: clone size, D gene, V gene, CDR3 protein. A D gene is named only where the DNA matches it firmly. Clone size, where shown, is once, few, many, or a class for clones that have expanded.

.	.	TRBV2	CASSGARGYSNQPQHF
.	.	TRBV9	CASSGEGPGNQPQHF
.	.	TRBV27	CASRAQDQETQYF
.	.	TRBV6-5	CASSVLARSTDTQYF
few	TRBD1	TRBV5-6	CASSPTGPFSGANVLTF
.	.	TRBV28	CASSLQGWAKNIQYF
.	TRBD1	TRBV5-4	CASSLTGGNTQYF
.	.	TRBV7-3	CASSPTGGLYTGELFF
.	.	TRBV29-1	CSVEVRGSNYGYTF
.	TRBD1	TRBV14	CASSQWDRSNTEAFF
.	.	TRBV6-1	CASSIPGPNQPQHF
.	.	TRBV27	CASRIGGSSYNEQFF
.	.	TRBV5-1	CASSITGIGTGELFF
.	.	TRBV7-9	CASSFNTPYGYTF
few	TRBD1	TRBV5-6	CASLRGGVSSTNEKLFF
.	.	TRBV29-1	CSVGPDTQYF
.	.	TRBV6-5	CASSIGGGLQETQYF
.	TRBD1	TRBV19	CASSSGTGVGNQPQHF
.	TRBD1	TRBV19	CASSIQQGARFF
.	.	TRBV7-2	CASSLARYEQYF
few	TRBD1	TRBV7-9	CASSPRDRSYNEQFF
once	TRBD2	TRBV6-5	CASRPGLAGGNEQFF
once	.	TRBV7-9	CASSLVLGDTQYF
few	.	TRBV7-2	CASSRGVDREQFF
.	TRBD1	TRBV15	CATSREGQTYEQYF
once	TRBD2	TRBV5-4	CASSLAGLAGAQETQYF
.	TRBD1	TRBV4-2	CASRQGGIDADEQFF
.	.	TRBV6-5	CATPGRGSIKNIQYF
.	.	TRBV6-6	CASGGSGRNNSPLHF
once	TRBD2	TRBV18	CASSTLAVSGETQYF
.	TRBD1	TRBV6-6	CASSQRWDRARQPQHF
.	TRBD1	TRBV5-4	CASSPGQGAAGNTIYF
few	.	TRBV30	CAWGWLGEVNTEAFF
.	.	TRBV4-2	CASSQVQNTEAFF
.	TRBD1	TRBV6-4	CASSLTGTGRTDTQYF
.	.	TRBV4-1	CASSLRQDDYEQYF
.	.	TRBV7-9	CASSLGEYQETQYF
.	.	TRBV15	CATSRDIAGGNSPLHF
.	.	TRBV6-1	CASSEVDTSSGNTIYF
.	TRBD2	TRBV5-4	CASSFAGGRHEQFF
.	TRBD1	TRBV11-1	CASSPSGNRGEQYF
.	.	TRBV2	CASSDRIGTGELFF
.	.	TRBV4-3	CASSQEVDRANYGYTF
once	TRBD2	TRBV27	CASSLSSGGAWEQFF
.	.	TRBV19	CASSGGRGTDTQYF
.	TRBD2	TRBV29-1	CSAGGGQGVNEQYF
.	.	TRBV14	CASVVRFTEAFF
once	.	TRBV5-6	CASSLPGWKFGSGANVLTF
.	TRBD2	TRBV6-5	CASGTAGGITDTQYF
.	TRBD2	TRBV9	CASSAHLRGGEDTQYF